The 9 T cell receptor beta chains listed next were all sequenced from one sample in a study of blood T cell repertoires in COVID-19. Only in-frame clones appear in the TCRdb table, and some are missing; sequencing was by immunoSEQ multiplex PCR. The sample carries 270,000 or so clones, around nine tenths recorded once. Sequenced sample: peripheral blood. All receptors come from a woman in her thirties or forties who had recovered from COVID-19.

The gene calls are TRBV6-2 or TRBV6-3 and TRBJ2-7, with TRBD1 as a possible D gene (5 bases). The germline V gene has CDR1 MNHEY and CDR2 SVGEGT. V was cut by 2 bases and J by 2 bases, with 13 bases left in between. The CDR3 runs 15 residues. Here the CDR3 reads CASSYRAKDTYEQYF. CDR3 DNA: TGTGCCAGCAGTTACCGGGCGAAGGACACCTACGAGCAGTACTTC.

This clone was observed once. As DNA, the CDR3 is TGTGCCAGCAGCGTAGGTCGTCTAACCTACGAGCAGTACTTC. It is translated as CASSVGRLTYEQYF. J is TRBJ2-7 and V is TRBV9; D not certain. The germline V gene has CDR1 SGDLS and CDR2 YYNGEE. CDR3 length: 14 amino acids. The germline V and J ends were trimmed by 0 bases and 2 bases, with 9 bases remaining between them.

The count of this clone is one. The chain has TRBV18 and TRBJ2-2; no reliable D call. V shed 4 bases and J shed 1 base, with 10 bases lying between them. Germline V gene sequence: CDR1 KGHSH, CDR2 LQKENI. The CDR3 is 15 amino acids. The CDR3 DNA sequence: TGTGCCAGCTCACAGGAGTACGAGAACACCGGGGAGCTGTTTTTT. Translation: CASSQEYENTGELFF.

The chain has TRBV7-9 and TRBJ1-1, with 8 bases identical to TRBD1. CDR1 SEHNR and CDR2 FQNEAQ come from the germline V gene (reference sequence). There are 14 residues in the CDR3. V trimming: 6 bases; J trimming: 1 base; junction bases outside the gene matches: 4. The CDR3 bases are TGTGCCAGCAGAAATACAGGGGGGAACACTGAAGCTTTCTTT. Protein product: CASRNTGGNTEAFF.

This clone has only one observation. The chain links TRBV13 to TRBJ2-5; TRBD1 matches 10 bases. Germline CDR1 is PRHDT and CDR2 is FYEKMQ (reference sequence). Losses at the gene ends were 5 bases for V and 2 bases for J; bases not matched to a gene: 11. This CDR3 is built from 17 residues. CDR3 amino acids: CASSTTPGTGAQETQYF. CDR3 coding DNA: TGTGCCAGCAGCACTACCCCCGGGACAGGGGCACAAGAGACCCAGTACTTC.

This clone is a singleton in its sample. In the same sample, other DNA sequences code for this CDR3. The chain employs TRBV5-1 and TRBJ2-5, with unresolved D. The length of the CDR3 is 13 residues. The germline V and J ends were trimmed by 4 bases and 4 bases, with 11 bases remaining between them. Germline values: CDR1 SGHRS, CDR2 YFSETQ. The CDR3 nucleotides are TGCGCCAGCAGCCCTCAAGGCGGAGAGACCCAGTACTTC. Its translation is CASSPQGGETQYF.

The chain uses TRBV18 and TRBJ1-6; D ambiguous. This CDR3 contains 12 residues. V was shortened by 2 bases and J by 7 bases, with 3 bases between the two germline ends. Germline V gene data show CDR1 as KGHSH and CDR2 as LQKENI. CDR3 DNA sequence: TGTGCCAGCTCACCAGAGAATTCACCCCTCCACTTT. Its protein product is CASSPENSPLHF. The full variable domain, its missing parts supplied by reference TRBV18 and TRBJ1-6, is NAGVMQNPRHLVRRRGQEARLRCSPMKGHSHVYWYRQLPEEGLKFMVYLQKENIIDESGMPKERFSAEFPKEGPSILRIQQVVRGDSAAYFCASSPENSPLHFGNGTRLTVT.

This clone was observed once. This chain connects TRBV7-8 to TRBJ1-2, with TRBD1 matching over 9 bases. This CDR3 comprises 15 residues. Per the germline V gene, CDR1 is SGHVS and CDR2 is FQNEAQ. The V segment lost 3 bases and the J segment 7 bases; nucleotides outside the gene matches: 9. CDR3 region: CASSLYRDRASGYTF. Here the CDR3 DNA reads TGTGCCAGCAGCTTGTACCGGGACAGGGCCTCTGGCTACACCTTC. Drawing the rest from reference TRBV7-8 and TRBJ1-2, the complete variable domain is GAGVSQSPRYKVAKRGQDVALRCDPISGHVSLFWYQQALGQGPEFLTYFQNEAQLDKSGLPSDRFFAERPEGSVSTLKIQRTQQEDSAVYLCASSLYRDRASGYTFGSGTRLTVV.

The chain uses TRBV3-1 (or the pseudogene TRBV3-2) and TRBJ2-6; 9 bases match TRBD1. This CDR3 spans 18 amino acids. Germline V lookup: CDR1 LGHDT, CDR2 YNNKEL (reference sequence). V gave up 1 base and J gave up 4 bases; unmatched junction bases: 8. In DNA form, the CDR3 reads TGTGCCAGCAGCCAAGCTGGGAACAGGGGGCCAGGGGCCAACGTCCTGACTTTC. It encodes CASSQAGNRGPGANVLTF.